These T cell receptor beta chains were read from a single sample in a study of tumor-infiltrating lymphocytes in primary liver carcinoma. TCRdb ran MiXCR on the multiplex PCR reads and lists one entry per CDR3 protein. The table shows 75,000 or so distinct CDR3 sequences, with over 60% occurring only once. The sequenced material came from liver tumor tissue from sampling region 4. The source is a man aged 35-49 years with primary liver carcinoma and hepatitis B virus infection. Each CDR3 is given with its conserved first and last residue. The D gene is left open where the match is weak. Clone sizes are given selectively: once, few, many, or a class where the clone is expanded.

v_call	j_call	d_call	clone_size	cdr3_aa	cdr3_nt
TRBV28	TRBJ2-2	NA	NA	CAGSLAQAEELFF	TGTGCCGGCAGTTTGGCACAAGCCGAGGAGCTGTTTTTT
TRBV4-1	TRBJ1-2	NA	many	CASSQITGANYGYTF	TGCGCCAGCAGCCAAATAACAGGAGCTAACTATGGCTACACCTTC
TRBV11-2	TRBJ2-7	NA	few	CAISLTDTAYEQYF	TGTGCAATCAGCTTAACTGACACTGCCTATGAGCAGTATTTC
TRBV12-3/TRBV12-4	TRBJ1-5	NA	many	CASSPWAGAGNQPQHF	TGTGCCAGCAGTCCATGGGCGGGGGCGGGCAATCAGCCCCAGCATTTT
TRBV12-3/TRBV12-4	TRBJ1-1	NA	many	CASSFRGEGITEAFF	TGTGCCAGCAGTTTTAGGGGAGAGGGCATCACTGAAGCTTTCTTT
TRBV5-4	TRBJ2-5	NA	NA	CASSLSVGLETQYF	TGTGCCAGCAGTTTGAGTGTCGGTTTGGAGACCCAGTACTTC
TRBV6-5	TRBJ2-5	NA	NA	CASSRGGETQYF	TGTGCCAGCAGTAGAGGGGGAGAGACCCAGTACTTC
TRBV11-2	TRBJ2-7	NA	NA	CASSLSAGISYKQYF	TGTGCCAGCAGTCTATCTGCGGGAATATCCTACAAGCAGTACTTC
TRBV5-5	TRBJ2-7	NA	NA	CASSLGGGSDEQYF	TGTGCCAGCAGCTTGGGTGGAGGTAGTGACGAGCAGTACTTC
TRBV6-5	TRBJ2-1	NA	NA	CASRTLGFHEQFF	TGTGCCAGCAGGACACTAGGGTTCCATGAGCAGTTCTTC
TRBV28	TRBJ2-7	TRBD2	many	CASSRPSGSSYEQYF	TGTGCCAGCAGCCGCCCCAGCGGGAGCTCCTACGAGCAGTACTTC
TRBV4-2	TRBJ2-7	NA	NA	CTSSQFFLYEQYF	TGTACCAGCAGCCAGTTTTTTCTTTACGAGCAGTACTTC
TRBV12-3/TRBV12-4	TRBJ1-1	NA	NA	CASSLGWSNSEAFF	TGTGCCAGCAGTTTAGGATGGTCGAACAGTGAAGCTTTCTTT
TRBV12-3/TRBV12-4	TRBJ2-2	NA	NA	CTSSLDTGELFF	TGTACCAGCAGTCTCGATACCGGGGAGCTGTTTTTT
TRBV11-2	TRBJ2-5	NA	NA	CASSLDLQGMGLETQYF	TGTGCCAGCAGCTTAGATCTACAGGGCATGGGTCTAGAGACCCAGTATTTC
TRBV14	TRBJ1-2	NA	NA	CVSSQTKGGYSGYTF	TGTGTCAGTAGCCAAACGAAAGGAGGGTACAGTGGCTACACCTTC
TRBV11-3	TRBJ2-7	TRBD1	NA	CATSLEAGGGYVQYF	TGTGCCACTAGCTTAGAGGCAGGGGGCGGCTACGTGCAGTACTTC
TRBV29-1	TRBJ2-5	NA	NA	CSVDEVTRETQYF	TGCAGCGTTGACGAGGTAACCAGAGAGACCCAGTACTTC
TRBV11-2	TRBJ2-1	NA	medium-sized	CASSLLVGSYYNEQFF	TGTGCCAGCAGCCTTCTTGTGGGTTCTTACTACAATGAGCAGTTCTTC
TRBV7-9	TRBJ2-3	NA	NA	CASSSQRARSTDTQYF	TGTGCCAGCAGCTCCCAGCGGGCCCGGAGCACAGATACGCAGTATTTT
TRBV20-1	TRBJ2-3	NA	NA	CSAHPAKSSGTDTQYF	TGCAGTGCTCACCCGGCGAAAAGTAGCGGCACAGATACGCAGTATTTT
TRBV6-1	TRBJ2-3	NA	NA	CASSVSGSDTDTQYF	TGTGCCAGCAGTGTCTCAGGGTCCGACACAGATACGCAGTATTTT
TRBV4-1	TRBJ2-2	TRBD1	medium-sized	CASSRDRVFTGELFF	TGCGCCAGCAGTCGGGACAGGGTTTTCACCGGGGAGCTGTTTTTT
TRBV29-1	TRBJ2-7	TRBD1	NA	CSVEQGDVYEQYF	TGCAGCGTTGAACAGGGGGATGTTTACGAGCAGTACTTC
TRBV12-3/TRBV12-4	TRBJ1-4	NA	many	CASSPRETTTNEKLFF	TGTGCCAGCAGTCCCAGGGAGACTACAACTAATGAAAAACTGTTTTTT
TRBV6-1	TRBJ2-7	TRBD2	NA	CADSGILSHEQYF	TGTGCCGACAGCGGGATATTATCCCACGAGCAGTACTTC
TRBV11-2	TRBJ2-1	NA	NA	CANSPGYNEQFF	TGTGCCAATAGCCCGGGGTACAATGAGCAGTTCTTC
TRBV7-8	TRBJ2-7	NA	NA	CASSLFRGGTWGSEQYF	TGTGCCAGCAGCTTATTTCGTGGGGGGACTTGGGGAAGCGAGCAGTACTTC
TRBV14	TRBJ2-5	NA	NA	CASSQEGREETQYF	TGTGCCAGCAGCCAAGAGGGCAGGGAAGAGACCCAATACTTC
TRBV11-2	TRBJ2-2	NA	NA	CACSFRYGKSEELFF	TGTGCCTGCAGCTTTAGGTACGGAAAGAGCGAGGAGCTGTTTTTT
TRBV7-9	TRBJ2-2	NA	NA	CAGSSRLFTGELFF	TGTGCCGGCAGCTCGAGACTGTTCACCGGGGAGCTGTTTTTT
TRBV6-1	TRBJ2-5	NA	NA	CTSSERYQEIQYF	TGTACCAGCAGTGAACGATATCAAGAGATCCAGTACTTC
TRBV9	TRBJ2-1	TRBD1	NA	CASSAHPGQGVCEQFF	TGTGCCAGCAGCGCCCACCCGGGACAGGGAGTGTGTGAGCAGTTCTTC
TRBV11-2	TRBJ2-3	NA	medium-sized	CASSLMTDTQYF	TGTGCCAGCAGCTTAATGACAGATACGCAGTATTTT
TRBV5-5	TRBJ2-1	NA	NA	CASSLTGGYNEQFF	TGTGCCAGCAGCTTGACTGGCGGGTATAATGAGCAGTTCTTC
TRBV6-5	TRBJ2-3	TRBD1	many	CASSYRGPDTQYF	TGTGCCAGCAGTTACAGGGGGCCAGATACGCAGTATTTT
TRBV6-4	TRBJ2-2	TRBD2	few	CASSESGDGTGELFF	TGTGCCAGCAGTGAAAGCGGGGACGGCACCGGGGAGCTGTTTTTT
TRBV6-1	TRBJ2-5	TRBD2	NA	CASSSWTSLETQYF	TGTGCCAGTAGTTCTTGGACTAGCCTGGAGACCCAGTACTTC
TRBV11-2	TRBJ2-1	TRBD2	few	CANSYSSTSRRGGVFF	TGTGCCAACAGCTACTCTTCGACTAGCAGGCGGGGAGGCGTGTTCTTC
TRBV6-6	TRBJ2-3	NA	NA	CATSQGHSTDTQYF	TGTGCCACCAGCCAGGGACACTCCACAGATACGCAGTATTTT
TRBV28	TRBJ2-1	NA	NA	CARSPGTDSYNEQFF	TGTGCCAGGAGTCCCGGGACCGACTCCTACAATGAGCAGTTCTTC
TRBV7-8	TRBJ2-3	NA	NA	CASSLGVPLSTDTQYF	TGTGCCAGCAGCTTGGGAGTGCCGTTGAGTACAGATACGCAGTATTTT
TRBV6-2/TRBV6-3	TRBJ2-7	TRBD1	medium-sized	CASSGDRGLYEQYF	TGTGCCAGCAGTGGGGACAGGGGGCTCTACGAGCAGTACTTC
TRBV28	TRBJ2-3	TRBD1	many	CASSMDRGGSGITDTQYF	TGTGCCAGCAGTATGGACAGGGGAGGGAGCGGGATCACAGATACGCAGTATTTT
TRBV28	TRBJ2-5	NA	NA	CASRRDGTETLYF	TGTGCCAGCAGGAGAGATGGTACAGAGACCCTGTACTTC
TRBV12-3/TRBV12-4	TRBJ2-5	TRBD1	many	CASSLGQGRETQYF	TGTGCCAGCAGCCTTGGACAGGGGAGAGAGACCCAGTACTTC
TRBV4-1	TRBJ2-3	TRBD2	NA	CASSQKSPGLAGANTQYF	TGCGCGAGCAGCCAGAAGTCTCCGGGACTAGCGGGAGCAAATACGCAGTATTTT
TRBV7-9	TRBJ2-7	NA	NA	CASSSSGIGGLSYEQYF	TGTGCCAGCAGCTCTTCCGGGATAGGGGGACTCTCCTACGAGCAGTACTTC
TRBV6-1	TRBJ2-3	NA	NA	CASSQLVSLTTDTQYF	TGTGCCAGCAGTCAATTAGTGAGTTTAACCACGGATACGCAGTATTTT
TRBV4-1	TRBJ2-1	TRBD2	NA	CASRQAGGVQFF	TGCGCCAGCCGCCAAGCGGGAGGTGTGCAGTTCTTC
TRBV11-2	TRBJ2-2	TRBD1	NA	CASSFDQDRVGTGELFF	TGTGCTAGCAGCTTTGATCAGGACAGGGTTGGCACCGGGGAGCTGTTTTTT
TRBV12-3/TRBV12-4	TRBJ2-2	NA	NA	CASSLPGANTGELFF	TGTGCCAGCAGTTTACCGGGGGCGAACACGGGAGAGCTGTTTTTT